In its sample, the clone carrying this T cell receptor (beta chain) was seen many times. What it binds is unknown. RNA transcripts provided the source from which TCR beta CDR3 regions were amplified. A first-round RT-PCR of the TCR CDR3 used the HTBI primer set. Via MiXCR, TCRdb re-called the multiplex PCR reads, giving one row per CDR3 protein. Here the sample spans over 350,000 distinct CDR3 sequences, less than 20% being singletons. The CDR3 is 16 amino acids. The trim removed 7 bases at V and 2 bases at J, leaving 7 bases unmatched. Germline values: CDR1 ENHRY, CDR2 SYGVKD. These data belong to a study of T cells in Graves' hyperthyroidism and ophthalmopathy. Turning to the study itself: The initial diagnosis was the point when peripheral blood was collected, ahead of any treatment.

Study findings and constraints: A model using 13 V-J features told ophthalmopathy apart from stable hyperthyroidism. Blood shared most expanded thyroid clonotypes above 0.001.

An approximately 10 ml volume of fresh peripheral blood provided the PBMCs. Material for sequencing was blood. The V call is TRBV10-3, the J call TRBJ2-1; 11 bases match TRBD2. The TCR originated in a man between 18 and 29 years old with Graves' ophthalmopathy. This chain's CDR3 is CAITTGTSGTYNEQFF. CDR3 DNA sequence: TGTGCCATCACCACCGGGACTAGCGGAACCTACAATGAGCAGTTCTTC.